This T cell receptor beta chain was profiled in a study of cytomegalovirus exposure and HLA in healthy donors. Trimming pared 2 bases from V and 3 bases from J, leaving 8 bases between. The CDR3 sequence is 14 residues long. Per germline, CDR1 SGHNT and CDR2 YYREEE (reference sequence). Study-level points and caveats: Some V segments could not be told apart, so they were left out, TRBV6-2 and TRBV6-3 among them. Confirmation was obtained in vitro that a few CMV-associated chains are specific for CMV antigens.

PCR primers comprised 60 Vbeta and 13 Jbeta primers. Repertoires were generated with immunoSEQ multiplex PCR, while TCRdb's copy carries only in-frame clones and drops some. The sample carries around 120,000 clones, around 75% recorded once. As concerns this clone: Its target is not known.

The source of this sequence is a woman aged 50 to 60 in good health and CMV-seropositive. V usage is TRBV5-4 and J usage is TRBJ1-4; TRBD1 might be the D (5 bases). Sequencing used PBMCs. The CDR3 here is CASSFQGSNEKLFF. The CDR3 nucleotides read TGTGCCAGCAGCTTCCAGGGATCTAATGAAAAACTGTTTTTT.